This T cell receptor beta chain was sequenced in a study of T cell changes during pregnancy in multiple sclerosis. This CDR3 has 13 amino acids. In germline, CDR1 is MNHNS, CDR2 SASEGT. The V gene lost 8 bases and the J gene lost 4 bases, with 12 bases spanning the gap. Clones were read by immunoSEQ multiplex PCR, and TCRdb kept only the in-frame ones, dropping some. Of approximately 51,000 clones listed, approximately 94% were seen once; the top ten hold roughly 0.58%. The V call is TRBV6-1, the J call TRBJ1-5; D is perhaps TRBD1 (5 bases). This receptor was identified in a female donor with multiple sclerosis, enrolled in a pregnancy study. The sample here was CD4+ T cells from peripheral blood mononuclear cells, taken in the second trimester of pregnancy. CDR3 in amino acids: CASAGQLNQPQHF. CDR3 in DNA: TGTGCCAGCGCAGGGCAGTTAAATCAGCCCCAGCATTTT.